This T cell receptor beta chain was documented in a study of vaccination effects on CD4 cells after COVID-19. This table comes from immunoSEQ multiplex PCR, and its TCRdb copy is limited to in-frame clones, with some not included. In the table there are around 31,000 clones, approximately 68% of which are singletons. Sequencing was preceded by expansion of antigen-specific CD4+ T cells with viral peptide pools in the ViraFEST assay. Following culture for under 12 days, CD4+ T cells were isolated. Neither prior SARS-CoV-2 infection nor positive nucleocapsid antibodies were present in the vaccine recipients. On both days 3 and 7, half of the culture medium was replaced with IL-2 medium. This CDR3 has 14 residues. V shed 4 bases and J shed 3 bases, with 13 bases lying between them. Looked up from germline, CDR1 is SNHLY and CDR2 is FYNNEI. This clone was recorded only once. Its antigen is as yet unknown.

This chain connects TRBV2 to TRBJ2-7; D perhaps matches TRBD1 (6 bases). This clonotype was sampled from a human donor who received a COVID-19 vaccine. The input for sequencing was CD4+ T cells from PBMCs cultured with HCoV-229E spike peptides, taken before COVID-19 vaccination. The CDR3 bases are TGTGCCAGCAGTGGGGGACACGGAATCTACGAGCAGTACTTC. This gives the protein CASSGGHGIYEQYF.